This is a list of T cell receptor beta chains from one sample in a study of blood T cell repertoires in COVID-19. The table came from immunoSEQ multiplex PCR; TCRdb's copy has only in-frame clones and leaves some out. The table shows some 31,000 clones, with roughly 80% occurring only once. The sequenced material came from peripheral blood. The receptors were gathered from a woman aged 60-70 years with acute or convalescent COVID-19. Both conserved end residues are part of each CDR3. Each record gives: J gene, clone size, V gene, CDR3 length, D gene, CDR3 protein, CDR3 DNA. A D gene is named only where the DNA matches it firmly. Rows may omit the clone size; those that give it use once, few, many or a size class.

TRBJ1-1 . TRBV7-3 16 . CASSTLPGASITEAFF TGTGCCAGCAGCACCCTACCAGGGGCGAGTATTACTGAAGCTTTCTTT
TRBJ1-6 few TRBV7-9 14 TRBD1 CASRGDRGNSPLHF TGTGCCAGCAGAGGTGACAGGGGCAATTCACCCCTCCACTTT
TRBJ2-3 . TRBV7-2 16 TRBD2 CASSLAGAGGTDTQYF TGTGCCAGCAGCTTAGCCGGGGCGGGGGGCACAGATACGCAGTATTTT
TRBJ1-4 . TRBV28 13 TRBD1 CASRRQGPEKLFF TGTGCCAGCAGGAGACAGGGTCCCGAAAAACTGTTTTTT
TRBJ1-5 . TRBV7-2 13 . CASSQSPTGPQHF TGTGCCAGCAGCCAGAGCCCTACAGGACCCCAGCATTTT
TRBJ2-7 . TRBV2 16 TRBD2 CASWRVTSGDIYEQYF TGTGCCAGCTGGAGAGTGACTAGCGGGGACATCTACGAGCAGTACTTC
TRBJ1-2 . TRBV4-2 13 . CASSQDQGSGYTF TGTGCCAGCAGCCAAGATCAGGGCTCTGGCTACACCTTC
TRBJ2-2 . TRBV2 13 . CASSQDRTGELFF TGTGCCAGCAGTCAAGACAGGACCGGGGAGCTGTTTTTT
TRBJ2-7 . TRBV14 14 . CASSQTGLASEQYF TGTGCCAGCAGCCAAACAGGTCTGGCGAGCGAGCAGTACTTC
TRBJ2-7 . TRBV3-1/TRBV3-2 15 . CASSQDRNSIYEQYF TGTGCCAGCAGCCAAGATCGGAACAGTATTTACGAGCAGTACTTC
TRBJ1-2 . TRBV2 15 TRBD1 CASSAPGQGAPGYTF TGTGCCAGCAGTGCTCCGGGACAGGGGGCGCCTGGCTACACCTTC